This T cell receptor (beta chain) was retrieved from a study of blood T cell repertoires in COVID-19. Study summary: Material from acute and convalescent COVID-19 was sourced from the United States, Italy and Spain.

After removal of 5 bases from V and 4 bases from J, the junction contained 3 bases not matched to a gene. This CDR3 is built from 15 residues. The germline V gene encodes CDR1 SGHNT and CDR2 YENEEA. The participants were between roughly 18 and 89 years old and came from about two dozen US areas. In the study's own analysis: Quantification of nucleated cells was approximated via reference gene primer amplification. Profiling relied on immunoSEQ multiplex PCR, and the TCRdb table lists in-frame clones only, not all of them. That table furnishes V, J and clone size, whereas the DNA furnished D and trimming. The sample shows 100,000 to 150,000 clones, roughly four fifths of them seen only once.

Specimen: PBMCs or T cells enriched from blood (not recorded which). This TCR was recovered from a man aged 35-49 years with acute COVID-19. The genes are TRBV11-3 and TRBJ2-1; the match to TRBD2 covers 12 bases. CDR3 coding DNA: TGTGCCAGCAGCCTCGGGACTAGCGGGTACAATGAGCAGTTCTTC. Translation: CASSLGTSGYNEQFF.